The 12 T cell receptor beta chains reported below all come from one sample, sequenced in a study of cytotoxic CD8 clonotypes in ibrutinib-treated CLL. Only in-frame clones appear in the TCRdb table, and some are missing; sequencing was by immunoSEQ multiplex PCR. The data show some 150,000 clones, 60% to 85% seen once. The sequencing used PBMCs, collected after 12 months of ibrutinib treatment. The receptors stem from a human donor with chronic lymphocytic leukemia.

The chain joins TRBV11-2 to TRBJ2-2; maybe TRBD2 (6 bases). The CDR3 sequence is 16 residues long. Germline CDR1 SGHAT, CDR2 FQNNGV. The V end was cut by 6 bases, the J end by 4 bases, with 18 bases between. DNA of the CDR3: TGTGCCAGCAGTAAAAGGCGGGACCCCAGCACCGGGGAGCTGTTTTTT. It specifies CASSKRRDPSTGELFF. Full variable domain (outside the CDR3, taken from reference TRBV11-2 and TRBJ2-2): EAGVAQSPRYKIIEKRQSVAFWCNPISGHATLYWYQQILGQGPKLLIQFQNNGVVDDSQLPKDRFSAERLKGVDSTLKIQPAKLEDSAVYLCASSKRRDPSTGELFFGEGSRLTVL.

This clone turned up a few times. J is TRBJ2-5 and V is TRBV15, with 8 bases identical to TRBD1. J was trimmed by 7 bases and V by 0 bases; bases with no gene match: 4. The CDR3 is made up of 14 amino acids. Germline assignment: CDR1 LNHNV and CDR2 YYDKDF (reference sequence). The CDR3 protein is CATSRDRGLSTQYF. CDR3 DNA: TGTGCCACCAGCAGAGACAGGGGGCTGTCGACCCAGTACTTC.

The gene calls are TRBV27 and TRBJ2-1, with 7 bases matching TRBD1. The length of the CDR3 is 16 residues. Germline V gives CDR1 MNHEY, CDR2 SMNVEV (reference sequence). After removal of 4 bases from V and 9 bases from J, the junction contained 15 bases not matched to a gene. CDR3 in DNA: TGTGCCAGCAGTTCCTACATGGGGAGAGGGGGCTCTGAGCAGTTCTTC. Its protein product is CASSSYMGRGGSEQFF.

The chain recombines TRBV5-1 with TRBJ1-1, with 7 positions matching TRBD1. The germline V gene has CDR1 SGHRS and CDR2 YFSETQ. The CDR3 has 14 amino acids. J gave up 4 bases and V 3 bases, and 6 bases lay outside the gene matches. In DNA form, the CDR3 reads TGCGCCAGCAGCTCGGGACAGCCTCGCACTGAAGCTTTCTTT. Protein product: CASSSGQPRTEAFF.

The chain couples TRBV5-1 to TRBJ2-7; 11 bases fit TRBD2. This CDR3 has 16 amino acids. Losses at the gene ends were 5 bases for V and 5 bases for J; bases not matched to a gene: 12. CDR1 and CDR2 (germline): SGHRS, YFSETQ. CDR3 DNA: TGCGCCAGCAGTCCACAGTTAGCGGGAGGGTGGAACGAGCAGTACTTC. This translates into CASSPQLAGGWNEQYF.

The chain couples TRBV4-1 to TRBJ2-3; D might be TRBD1 (6 bases). The CDR3 has 14 residues. Trimming shortened V by 8 bases and J by 6 bases, and 18 bases separated the two germline ends. CDR1 and CDR2 (germline): MGHRA, YSYEKL. This CDR3 reads CASARQGSTDTQYF. In DNA, the CDR3 is TGCGCCAGCGCCCGGCAGGGGAGTACGGATACGCAGTATTTT.

This rearrangement joins TRBV30 to TRBJ1-1; perhaps TRBD1 as D (5 bases). Trimming removed 6 bases at V and 1 base at J, with 18 bases between. The CDR3 covers 15 residues. From germline, CDR1 is GTSNPN and CDR2 SVGIG (reference sequence). The CDR3 nucleotides are TGTGCCTGCCACATCCCAGGGAAGCGGAACACTGAAGCTTTCTTT. Residues: CACHIPGKRNTEAFF.

CDR3 DNA sequence: TGTGCCAGCAGCTTAGGCGATGAAAAACTGTTTTTT. It yields the protein CASSLGDEKLFF. V is TRBV5-4 and J is TRBJ1-4; D is uncertain. Trimming cost V 2 bases and J 6 bases, with 5 bases left between them. The CDR3 is 12 amino acids. CDR1 SGHNT and CDR2 YYREEE come from the germline V gene (reference sequence).

The gene calls are TRBV18 and TRBJ2-7, with 14 positions matching TRBD2. J was trimmed by 3 bases and V by 2 bases; bases with no gene match: 6. This CDR3 is built from 17 residues. Germline CDR1 and CDR2: KGHSH and LQKENI. The CDR3 coding sequence is TGTGCCAGCTCACCAAGACTAGCGGGAGGGCTCAACTACGAGCAGTACTTC. Translation gives CASSPRLAGGLNYEQYF.

The rearrangement uses TRBV6-5 and TRBJ1-4; D unclear. The germline CDR1 and CDR2 sequences are MNHEY and SVGAGI. V was clipped by 6 bases and J by 0 bases, with 5 bases between them. This CDR3 is built from 13 residues. CDR3 sequence: CASRGTTNEKLFF. In nucleotides, the CDR3 is TGTGCCAGCAGGGGGACAACTAATGAAAAACTGTTTTTT.

The chain joins TRBV5-6 to TRBJ2-1; D is perhaps TRBD1 or TRBD2 (5 bases each). The CDR3 loop spans 11 amino acids. Germline values: CDR1 SGHDT, CDR2 YYEEEE. The V and J ends lost 3 bases and 10 bases respectively, with 8 bases between them. The CDR3 DNA reads TGTGCCAGCAGCTCGGGACCCGAGCAGTTCTTC. This encodes CASSSGPEQFF.

The J gene is TRBJ2-3, the V gene TRBV28, with TRBD2 matching 7 bases. J was trimmed by 1 base and V by 6 bases; bases with no gene match: 4. CDR1 is MDHEN, CDR2 SYDVKM, per germline. The CDR3 totals 14 residues. The CDR3 DNA sequence: TGTGCCAGCAGCGGGGGGATGGGCACAGATACGCAGTATTTT. It is translated as CASSGGMGTDTQYF.